This T cell receptor beta chain was found in a study of blood T cell repertoires in COVID-19. Across the whole study: Acute and convalescent COVID-19 samples came from the United States, Italy and Spain.

Using immunoSEQ multiplex PCR, the repertoire was profiled, and TCRdb retains in-frame clones only, with some absent. Of approximately 100,000 clones in the sample, approximately 92% were seen once. CDR3 length: 15 amino acids. The germline V gene encodes CDR1 SGHRS and CDR2 YFSETQ. The junction had 7 bases not matched to a gene; V was cut back by 4 bases and J by 10 bases. What was sequenced was peripheral blood. The chain links TRBV5-1 to TRBJ1-6; 11 bases map to TRBD1. This sequence was found in a woman of 80 years or more with acute or convalescent COVID-19. The CDR3 sequence: CASSPPGTGGSPLHF. The CDR3 coding sequence is TGCGCCAGCAGCCCGCCCGGGACAGGGGGATCACCCCTCCACTTT.